Described below is a single T cell receptor (beta chain) sequence and its context. The target antigen is unknown. These data originate in a study of human CD8 memory T cell subsets. The authors made TCR beta libraries using UMI-labeled 5' RACE. Reprocessing the 5' RACE reads, TCRdb reports a single entry for every CDR3 protein and omits DNA. The sample has around 10,000 distinct CDR3 sequences. Broader study findings: Few clonotypes were shared between stem-like memory and precursor exhausted T cells.

The CDR3 extends over 18 amino acids. Germline-derived CDR1 and CDR2 are SGHVS and FNYEAQ. The receptor was derived from a human donor in good health. Material for sequencing was CD8+ T cells from PBMCs. The rearrangement joins TRBV7-6 to TRBJ2-1; the TCRdb call, TRBD1, lacks DNA for checking. The CDR3 region is CASSLYQGAKSSYNEQFF.